This TCR beta chain was identified during a study of T cells in Graves' hyperthyroidism and ophthalmopathy. This clonotype was observed many times. This CDR3 contains 13 residues. V was trimmed by 2 bases and J by 5 bases, leaving 6 bases between them. Germline V lookup: CDR1 MNHEY, CDR2 SVGAGI. Researchers amplified the TCR beta CDR3 regions from RNA transcripts. An initial round of RT-PCR targeting the TCR CDR3 relied on the HTBI primer set. Each CDR3 protein is one row after TCRdb ran MiXCR on the multiplex PCR reads. The data contain about 740,000 distinct CDR3 sequences, 14% of them singletons. The sequence came from a woman aged 18-35 years with Graves' hyperthyroidism. The sample consisted of blood. The chain links TRBV6-5 to TRBJ2-2; D not certain. The CDR3 loop reads CASSYRVTGELFF. The CDR3 DNA sequence: TGTGCCAGCAGTTACAGGGTGACCGGGGAGCTGTTTTTT.